This T cell receptor beta chain was sequenced in a study of shared clonotypes between healthy human individuals (dated by TCRdb to 2018 to 2020). Regarding the research as a whole: A few men and a couple of women, aged 18 to 49 years, made up the cohort. Per donor, leukapheresis produced somewhere between about 0.9 and 9 billion PBMCs. For each donor, three plates each were used for CD4 naive and CD4 memory, two plates were used for CD8 naive, and one plate was used for CD8 memory. The study deeply sequenced blood TCR repertoires of several healthy adults to estimate repertoire size and the extent of clonotype sharing between individuals. Libraries were prepared and TCR repertoires were sequenced by different laboratories using diverse techniques, in order to increase sequencing depth and limit assay-specific biases.

This clone was found many times. Its specific antigen is unknown. Base quality data are lacking; no much larger clone is found one base away. The sample holds other DNA sequences that translate to the same CDR3. Using the deep immunoSEQ assay, TCR CDR3 regions were amplified from genomic DNA by multiplex PCR. For each cell subset, the extracted genomic DNA was distributed evenly across all wells of several immunoSEQ 96-well plates, and each plate served as one replicate. For sorted subsets, around 200 ng genomic DNA, equal to 25,000 to 35,000 T cell genomes, was loaded into each replicate PCR. Purified libraries were quantified with a Qubit 3.0 fluorometer, sized on a Bioanalyzer 2100, and re-quantified with the KAPA Library Quantification kit. Every immunoSEQ 96-well plate was sequenced on a separate single-read 150-cycle Illumina NextSeq 550 flow cell. The paper's data handling went like this. Because the immunoSEQ output held only junctional sequences and lacked quality scores, the filtering could not match the filtering applied to full-length reads. To assign V/J genes and CDR3, sequences were annotated against IMGT germline references using PyIR, a Python wrapper for IgBLAST v1.9. Reads were filtered out if the reads had weak V/J assignments (E-value above 1e-6), no CDR3, stop codons, out-of-frame junctions, or ambiguous translated residues. V3J clonotypes were defined as sequences sharing an identical inferred V gene, J gene, and CDR3 amino acid sequence. To compute the percentage overlap between repertoires, the number of shared unique clonotypes was divided by the size of the smaller repertoire. Richness of each repertoire was evaluated using RTK rarefaction, the Chao1 estimator, and Recon v2.1 estimates of unobserved clonotypes. OLGA was used to compute generation probabilities for all TCRbeta clonotypes that the gDNA method yielded from a few donors. Imported from immuneACCESS, the table was reduced by TCRdb to in-frame sequences with V and J called. These copies leave out some clones; in studies compared against another copy, an unresolved V gene accounts for under half, and the cause of the remainder is not known. D and trimming come from the DNA, and the V and J calls and clone size come from that table. The sample includes fewer than 2.5 million clones, with under 95% observed a single time. The ten top clones hold approximately 0.37% of the sample.

What the authors observed across the whole study: Naive subsets generally had larger estimated clonotype richness than memory subsets did. Clonotypes shared by all four sorted-subset donors showed higher generation probabilities than non-shared clonotypes. Across four donors, approximately 4.6% of naive CD4, 3% to 3.5% of naive CD8, approximately 2.5% of memory CD4, and under 0.45% of memory CD8 clonotypes were shared. Because the study included a small number of donors, the genetic and exposure-history diversity represented was limited. Sampling was restricted to blood, and TCR repertoires in tissue are likely to differ from TCR repertoires in blood. Pairwise subsampling indicated that sequencing depth was expected to affect the degree of clonotype sharing among donors. Incomplete sequencing was indicated by rarefaction of sorted-subset datasets, despite the large sequencing depth.

The donors were healthy, HIV-negative adults who had no recently reported acute infections or vaccinations. All donors were Caucasian adults living in Nashville, Tennessee, USA. CD4+ T cells were enriched through magnetic negative selection, after which naive cells were positively selected on CD45RA and the remaining negative fraction served as the memory subset. Blood was obtained by leukapheresis, after which PBMCs were separated by Ficoll-Histopaque density gradient centrifugation and cryopreserved in liquid nitrogen vapor phase. Purity and quantity of every magnetically sorted T cell population were checked by analytical flow cytometry. Genomic DNA was isolated from every sorted fraction and measured by UV absorbance on a Nanodrop 2000c. The cysteine opens and the phenylalanine closes a CDR3 of 14 amino acids. The CDR3 DNA has 42 bases and is translated from base 1. Cut back by 2 bases and 2 bases, the V and J ends lie 8 bases apart. The germline V gene provides CDR1 SGHTA and CDR2 FQGTGA.

The sample comprised naive CD4+ T cells from PBMCs. In the paper's terms, the cell subset or site label means: CD45RA+ positively selected. The V and J segments used are TRBV7-3 and TRBJ2-3; perhaps TRBD2 is the D gene, with 5 bases matching. This TCR was sampled from a man between 18 and 35 years old in good health. Some clones in this sample may be carry-over from other donors' samples. The nucleotide sequence is given as TGTGCCAGCAGCTTAGACGGGAACACAGATACGCAGTATTTT. This codes for CASSLDGNTDTQYF.